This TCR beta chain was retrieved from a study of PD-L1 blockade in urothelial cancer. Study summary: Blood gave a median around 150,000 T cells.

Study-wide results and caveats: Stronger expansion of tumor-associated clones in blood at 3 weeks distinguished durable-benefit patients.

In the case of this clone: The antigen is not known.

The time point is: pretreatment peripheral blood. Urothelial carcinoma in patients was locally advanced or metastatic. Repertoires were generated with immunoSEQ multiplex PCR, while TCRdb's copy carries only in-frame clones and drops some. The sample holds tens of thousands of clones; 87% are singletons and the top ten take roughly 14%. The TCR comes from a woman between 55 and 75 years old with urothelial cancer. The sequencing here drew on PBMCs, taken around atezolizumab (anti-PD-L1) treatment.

The CDR3 is CASSPQGANEQYF. The CDR3 bases are TGCGCCAGCAGCCCGCAGGGGGCGAACGAGCAGTACTTC. J is TRBJ2-7 and V is TRBV5-1; 8 bases align to TRBD1. The CDR3 runs to 13 residues. Germline assignment: CDR1 SGHRS and CDR2 YFSETQ. The ends lost 4 bases at V and 5 bases at J; junction bases unmatched: 5.